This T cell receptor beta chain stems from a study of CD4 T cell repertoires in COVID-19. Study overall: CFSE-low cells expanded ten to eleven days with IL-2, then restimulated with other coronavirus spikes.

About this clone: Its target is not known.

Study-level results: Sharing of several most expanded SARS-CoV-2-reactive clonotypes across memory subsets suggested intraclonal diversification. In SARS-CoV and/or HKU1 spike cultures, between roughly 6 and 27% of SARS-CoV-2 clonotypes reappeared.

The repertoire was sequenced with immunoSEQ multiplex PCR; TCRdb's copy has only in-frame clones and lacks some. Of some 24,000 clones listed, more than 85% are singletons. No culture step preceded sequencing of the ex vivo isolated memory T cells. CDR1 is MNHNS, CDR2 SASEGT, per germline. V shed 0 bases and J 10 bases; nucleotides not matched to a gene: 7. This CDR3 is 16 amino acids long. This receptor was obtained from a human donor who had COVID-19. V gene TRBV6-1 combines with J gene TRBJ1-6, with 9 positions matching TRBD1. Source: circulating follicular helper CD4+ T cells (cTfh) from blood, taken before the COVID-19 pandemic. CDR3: CASSEAPQGAGSPLHF. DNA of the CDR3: TGTGCCAGCAGTGAAGCACCACAGGGGGCCGGATCACCCCTCCACTTT.